The T cell receptor (beta chain) under discussion was sequenced for a study of blood T cells in healthy people across ages. The CDR3 sequence is 16 residues long. V gave up 1 base and J gave up 0 bases, with 10 bases separating them. Germline-derived CDR1 and CDR2 are SEHNR and FQNEAQ (reference sequence). Study findings and constraints: Unknown donor CMV status possibly confounded expanded clonotype changes.

As to this clonotype: Its antigen is currently unknown.

PCR was performed a second time for about 7 to 12 cycles using a sample-barcoded 5' primer and a J-beta primer mix. MiXCR was run by TCRdb on the 5' RACE reads, yielding one entry per CDR3 protein. This sample has roughly 800,000 distinct CDR3 sequences, with 25% found just once. This sample was shared with a second study, whose subject was T cells of mothers and their children.

The chain combines TRBV7-9 with TRBJ2-4, with D unresolved. This TCR came from a boy aged 10-17 years in good health. Sequenced: blood. In DNA form, the CDR3 reads TGTGCCAGCAGCTTAGGAGAGGCCCCAGCCAAAAACATTCAGTACTTC. Amino acids: CASSLGEAPAKNIQYF.